These 25 T cell receptor beta chains were all obtained from the same sample, sequenced in a study of blood T cell repertoires in COVID-19. The method was immunoSEQ multiplex PCR; TCRdb's version includes in-frame clones alone and lacks a portion of them. The sample includes roughly 260,000 clones, approximately 90% of them seen just once. Material for sequencing was peripheral blood. All receptors derive from a woman aged 40 to 50 with acute or convalescent COVID-19.

The chain combines TRBV15 with TRBJ1-5; TRBD1 might be the D (5 bases). The germline gives CDR1 LNHNV, CDR2 YYDKDF (reference sequence). Trimming took off 0 bases at V and 11 bases at J, with 17 bases between the two ends. CDR3 length equals 15 residues. The CDR3 loop is CATSRDLGVIIAQHF. Written as DNA, the CDR3 is TGTGCCACCAGCAGAGATTTAGGGGTTATAATAGCCCAGCATTTT.

This chain connects TRBV27 to TRBJ2-3, with 7 nucleotides matching TRBD2. The trim removed 7 bases at V and 1 base at J, leaving 5 bases unmatched. The length of the CDR3 is 14 residues. Germline V gene sequence: CDR1 MNHEY, CDR2 SMNVEV (reference sequence). The CDR3 DNA reads as TGTGCCAGCACCTCACGGGGGGGCACAGATACGCAGTATTTT. It encodes CASTSRGGTDTQYF.

The V gene is TRBV30, the J gene TRBJ1-1; tentative D call: TRBD1 (6 bases). Trimming shortened V by 0 bases and J by 5 bases, and 19 bases separated the two germline ends. The V gene's germline CDR1 is GTSNPN and CDR2 SVGIG (reference sequence). This CDR3 comprises 16 residues. DNA for the CDR3: TGTGCCTGGAGTGTACTACCCCCCCCCAGGGGAACTGAAGCTTTCTTT. Amino acid sequence: CAWSVLPPPRGTEAFF. The full variable domain, in which reference TRBV30 and TRBJ1-1 provide the parts outside the CDR3, is SQTIHQWPATLVQPVGSPLSLECTVEGTSNPNLYWYRQAAGRGLQLLFYSVGIGQISSEVPQNLSASRPQDRQFILSSKKLLLSDSGFYLCAWSVLPPPRGTEAFFGQGTRLTVV.

Only one count was recorded for this clone. The V gene is TRBV6-2 or TRBV6-3, the J gene TRBJ2-5, with D unresolved. Trimming pared 2 bases from V and 0 bases from J, leaving 4 bases between. Per germline, CDR1 MNHEY and CDR2 SVGEGT. There are 13 residues in the CDR3. The CDR3 region has the DNA TGTGCCAGCAGTTACGGCTACCAAGAGACCCAGTACTTC. This encodes CASSYGYQETQYF.

The rearrangement joins TRBV10-3 to TRBJ1-2; D call uncertain. The CDR3 totals 13 residues. Per the germline V gene, CDR1 is ENHRY and CDR2 is SYGVKD. The germline V and J ends were trimmed by 0 bases and 8 bases, with 10 bases remaining between them. The CDR3 loop reads CAISESEKIGYTF. For the CDR3, the DNA is TGTGCCATCAGTGAGTCGGAGAAAATAGGCTACACCTTC.

This clone has more than one count but fewer than ten. CDR3 residues: CASSLGGEDQPQHF. The CDR3 coding sequence is TGCGCCAGCAGCTTGGGCGGGGAAGATCAGCCCCAGCATTTT. This chain uses TRBV5-1 with TRBJ1-5; D is unclear. Germline loops: CDR1 SGHRS, CDR2 YFSETQ. Trimming pared 0 bases from V and 5 bases from J, leaving 9 bases between. The CDR3 totals 14 residues.

The CDR3 protein is CASSNRGGRETQYF. The CDR3 coding sequence is TGTGCCAGCAGTAACCGGGGGGGCAGGGAGACCCAGTACTTC. The chain is built from TRBV6-5 and TRBJ2-5, with 8 bases identical to TRBD2. CDR1 MNHEY and CDR2 SVGAGI come from the germline V gene. Trimming cost V 5 bases and J 5 bases; bases outside gene matches: 7. This CDR3 spans 14 amino acids.

V is TRBV5-1 and J is TRBJ1-1, with 7 bases lining up with TRBD1. The germline CDR1 and CDR2 sequences are SGHRS and YFSETQ. Losses at the gene ends were 7 bases for V and 3 bases for J; bases not matched to a gene: 9. The CDR3 consists of 14 residues. The CDR3 DNA reads as TGCGCCAGCGGCGAAGGGGGCGGGGACACTGAAGCTTTCTTT. Translating it yields CASGEGGGDTEAFF.

V gene TRBV5-4 combines with J gene TRBJ2-1; 7 bases fit TRBD2. CDR1 is SGHNT, CDR2 YYREEE, per germline (reference sequence). The CDR3 is made up of 11 amino acids. Trimming cost V 6 bases and J 16 bases; bases outside gene matches: 10. The CDR3 loop is CASKGSGVRFF. In DNA form, the CDR3 reads TGTGCCAGCAAGGGGAGCGGGGTGCGATTCTTC.

The chain links TRBV21-1 to TRBJ2-1; the table's TRBD2 call for D was not verified on the DNA. TRBV21-1 is reported as a pseudogene. This CDR3 contains 15 residues. DNA for the CDR3: TGTGCCAGCACCTTTTGGCGGGGGGGTTACAATGAGCAGTTCTTC. It is translated as CASTFWRGGYNEQFF.

The J gene is TRBJ1-3, the V gene TRBV19, with D possibly being TRBD1 (5 bases). The CDR3 contains 12 residues. The ends were cut back, 9 bases at V and 1 base at J, with 7 bases in the middle. Germline V CDR1 and CDR2: LNHDA, SQIVND (reference sequence). The CDR3 reads CASRVSGNTIYF. DNA for the CDR3: TGTGCCAGCAGGGTTTCTGGAAACACCATATATTTT.

The chain joins TRBV6-1 to TRBJ2-7, with 7 bases aligning to TRBD2. This CDR3 comprises 13 residues. The germline V gene has CDR1 MNHNS and CDR2 SASEGT. V gave up 3 bases and J gave up 3 bases; unmatched junction bases: 2. In DNA, the CDR3 is TGTGCCAGCAGTGACGCGGGAGTCTACGAGCAGTACGTC. As protein: CASSDAGVYEQYV.

The chain uses TRBV11-1 and TRBJ1-2, with D unclear. Germline CDR1 is SGHAT and CDR2 is FQDESV (reference sequence). The CDR3 length is 12 residues. Trimming cost V 5 bases and J 6 bases, with 10 bases left between them. CDR3 sequence (DNA): TGTGCCAGCAGCATGGGCGTAGATGGCTACACCTTC. It codes for CASSMGVDGYTF. Supplemented by reference TRBV11-1 and TRBJ1-2, the full variable domain reads EAEVAQSPRYKITEKSQAVAFWCDPISGHATLYWYRQILGQGPELLVQFQDESVVDDSQLPKDRFSAERLKGVDSTLKIQPAELGDSAMYLCASSMGVDGYTFGSGTRLTVV.

The chain's CDR3 is CATSDRGTGPYNEQFF. The CDR3 DNA is TGTGCCACCAGTGATCGGGGGACAGGGCCGTACAATGAGCAGTTCTTC. V gene TRBV24-1 combines with J gene TRBJ2-1; TRBD1 matches 9 bases. Unmatched junction bases numbered 6, after V lost 3 bases and J lost 4 bases. The CDR3 extends over 16 amino acids. CDR1 is KGHDR, CDR2 SFDVKD, per germline.

This chain connects TRBV2 to TRBJ2-2, with 8 bases that match TRBD2. The junction had 4 bases not matched to a gene; V was cut back by 10 bases and J by 0 bases. This CDR3 spans 14 amino acids. CDR1 SNHLY and CDR2 FYNNEI come from the germline V gene. This CDR3 is CATAGLANTGELFF. CDR3 coding DNA: TGTGCCACCGCGGGACTAGCGAACACCGGGGAGCTGTTTTTT. Full variable domain (rest looked up from reference TRBV2 and TRBJ2-2): EPEVTQTPSHQVTQMGQEVILRCVPISNHLYFYWYRQILGQKVEFLVSFYNNEISEKSEIFDDQFSVERPDGSNFTLKIRSTKLEDSAMYFCATAGLANTGELFFGEGSRLTVL.

The chain has TRBV10-3 and TRBJ1-6; D possibly corresponds to TRBD1 (6 bases). Trimming pared 6 bases from V and 7 bases from J, leaving 13 bases between. The CDR3 is made up of 14 amino acids. Germline CDR1 is ENHRY and CDR2 is SYGVKD. CDR3 loop: CAIRDSSQNSPLHF. In nucleotides, the CDR3 is TGTGCCATCAGGGACAGCTCACAAAATTCACCCCTCCACTTT.

The rearrangement joins TRBV5-6 to TRBJ1-2; D is perhaps TRBD1 (6 bases). The CDR3 has 16 residues. Germline V gives CDR1 SGHDT, CDR2 YYEEEE. The V end lost 5 bases, the J end lost 7 bases, and 24 bases lay between the germline ends. The chain's CDR3 is CASSSTGQTFRGGYTF. The CDR3 bases are TGTGCCAGCAGTTCCACTGGACAGACTTTCAGAGGTGGCTACACCTTC.

This clone has just a few counts. This chain uses TRBV2 with TRBJ1-3, with TRBD1 identical over 7 bases. V trimming: 8 bases; J trimming: 0 bases; junction bases outside the gene matches: 4. CDR3 length: 14 amino acids. Germline V lookup: CDR1 SNHLY, CDR2 FYNNEI. Here the CDR3 reads CASATGISGNTIYF. Written as DNA, the CDR3 is TGTGCCAGCGCGACAGGGATCTCTGGAAACACCATATATTTT.

The CDR3 is CASSYIGQVFLNGYTF. As DNA, the CDR3 is TGTGCCAGCAGCTATATAGGACAGGTCTTTTTGAATGGCTACACCTTC. The chain combines TRBV5-4 with TRBJ1-2; the match to TRBD1 covers 7 bases. J gave up 6 bases and V 3 bases, and 14 bases lay outside the gene matches. The CDR3 sequence is 16 residues long. The germline V gene encodes CDR1 SGHNT and CDR2 YYREEE (reference sequence).

This rearrangement joins TRBV15 to TRBJ1-2; no firm D call. V dropped 0 bases and J dropped 1 base, with 3 bases sitting between them. Looked up from germline, CDR1 is LNHNV and CDR2 is YYDKDF (reference sequence). This CDR3 spans 13 amino acids. The CDR3 DNA sequence: TGTGCCACCAGCAGAGATATTAACTATGGCTACACCTTC. This sequence encodes CATSRDINYGYTF.

This clone appeared a single time. The chain combines TRBV30 with TRBJ2-2; D is possibly TRBD1 (6 bases). The CDR3 totals 13 residues. The V gene's germline CDR1 is GTSNPN and CDR2 SVGIG (reference sequence). The germline V and J ends were trimmed by 1 base and 7 bases, with 10 bases remaining between them. CDR3: CAWSEIRGGELFF. DNA for the CDR3: TGTGCCTGGAGTGAAATCAGGGGCGGGGAGCTGTTTTTT.

The chain employs TRBV20-1 and TRBJ1-5, with TRBD1 as a possible D gene (6 bases). Per the germline V gene, CDR1 is DFQATT and CDR2 is SNEGSKA (reference sequence). The germline V and J ends were trimmed by 3 bases and 5 bases, with 8 bases remaining between them. The CDR3 totals 12 residues. The CDR3 reads CSASRTDQPQHF. The CDR3 bases are TGCAGTGCTAGTAGGACAGATCAGCCCCAGCATTTT.

V is TRBV6-2 or TRBV6-3 and J is TRBJ1-2, with 8 bases fitting TRBD1. J gave up 2 bases and V 5 bases, and 7 bases lay outside the gene matches. The germline V gene encodes CDR1 MNHEY and CDR2 SVGEGT. The CDR3 consists of 15 residues. The CDR3 DNA follows: TGTGCCAGCAGTCTCCGACAGGGGCGGAACTATGGCTACACCTTC. This sequence encodes CASSLRQGRNYGYTF.

This clone was counted a single time. The V gene is TRBV7-2, the J gene TRBJ1-5, with 12 bases matching TRBD1. Germline V gene sequence: CDR1 SGHTA, CDR2 FQGNSA. J gave up 5 bases and V 4 bases, and 3 bases lay outside the gene matches. This CDR3 has 15 amino acids. This CDR3 is CASSSGQGAHQPQHF. In DNA form, the CDR3 reads TGTGCCAGCAGCTCGGGACAGGGGGCTCATCAGCCCCAGCATTTT.

The genes are TRBV5-1 and TRBJ1-2; D gene uncertain. CDR3 length equals 15 residues. Trimming pared 0 bases from V and 4 bases from J, leaving 13 bases between. Germline V gene sequence: CDR1 SGHRS, CDR2 YFSETQ. The CDR3 nucleotides read TGCGCCAGCAGCTTGGGAAGGATCGGGTTCTATGGCTACACCTTC. It encodes CASSLGRIGFYGYTF.